The T cell receptor (beta chain) under discussion was sequenced for a study of CXCR3-negative and CXCR3-positive naive CD8 T cells. UMI-labeled 5' RACE yielded the TRB cDNA libraries. No DNA is given; TCRdb re-called the 5' RACE reads and lists each CDR3 protein once. In total, the table holds some 120,000 distinct CDR3 sequences. CDR3 length: 14 residues. Germline V lookup: CDR1 WNHNN, CDR2 SYGVQD (reference sequence). Overall study results and limits: Naive cells positive for CXCR3 carried more hydrophobic TRB CDR3s than CXCR3-negative ones.

A word on this clonotype: Its target is not known.

Naive CD8+ T cells were CD45RO-CCR7+CD27+CD95-. The source material was naive CXCR3+ CD8+ T cells from blood. Described subset: CD45RO-CCR7+CD27+CD95- naive CD8+ T cells expressing CXCR3 (TNR3+). The chain has TRBV10-1 and TRBJ1-1; TCRdb lists TRBD1, though no DNA is available to test this call. This receptor was obtained from a human donor in good health. Some clones in this sample may be carry-over from other donors' samples. CDR3 amino acids: CASSERQGPTEAFF.